This TCR beta chain is from a study of beta chain features in type 1 diabetes. Overall study results and limits: The cDNA sequencing approach could over-represent high-TCR-expressing cells. Possible PCR preference for shorter templates applied equally to patients and controls. Shortening that was moderate but significant affected the TCRB CDR3s of Type 1 diabetes patients in all four CD4+ subsets.

Every isolated RNA sample was fully reverse transcribed, so sequencing captured expressed TCRB transcripts. Measured with immunoSEQ multiplex PCR; TCRdb has only the in-frame clones, and not every one. The data contain about 40,000 clones, about 52% of them singletons. About 110 mL of blood, on average, came from one heparinised draw per donor. To note about this clone: Its antigen is currently unknown.

The specimen was central memory CD4+ T cells from blood. This sequence originates from a woman younger than 30 in good health.

The CDR3 DNA is TGTGCCAGCAGTGCCCCGGGACAGGGAGACACCATATATTTT. Residues: CASSAPGQGDTIYF. The V and J genes are TRBV6-1 and TRBJ1-3; 9 nucleotides line up with TRBD1. J was trimmed by 8 bases and V by 4 bases; bases with no gene match: 6. The germline gives CDR1 MNHNS, CDR2 SASEGT. This CDR3 contains 14 residues.